This T cell receptor beta chain was identified during a study of CD8+ T cells in alopecia areata. This CDR3 is 14 amino acids long. Germline V CDR1 and CDR2: SGHVS, FNYEAQ. Trimming took 4 bases from V and 6 from J; bases not matched to a gene: 2. A word on this clone: What it binds is not known.

As to treatment: oral pan-JAK inhibitor, 5-10 mg twice daily. Points from the study as a whole: Significant decreases in scalp clonality and expanded CD8+ clones followed tofacitinib treatment. Having just one nonresponder leaves the connection between baseline CD8+ expansion and response unresolved.

As the sequencing template, cDNA was produced by extracting RNA and reverse transcribing it. Only in-frame clones appear in the TCRdb table, and some are missing; sequencing was by immunoSEQ multiplex PCR. Among approximately 140,000 clones, roughly four fifths were seen once, and the ten largest hold roughly 25%. The V gene is TRBV7-6, the J gene TRBJ2-1; 11 bases match TRBD2. The specimen comprised CD8+ T cells sorted from blood, sampled at week 4, from a patient treated with tofacitinib. The sequence was collected from a human donor with alopecia areata. CDR3 nucleotide sequence: TGTGCCAGCAGCTATAGCGGGGGGGCCAATGAGCAGTTCTTC. It specifies CASSYSGGANEQFF.